This T cell receptor beta chain emerged from a study of shared clonotypes between healthy human individuals. Study conclusions and caveats: Non-shared clonotypes had lower generation probabilities than those shared by all four donors. Several donors held approximately 5% of naive CD4 clonotypes in common.

The CDR3 is made up of 13 amino acids. Germline-derived CDR1 and CDR2 are MNHNY and SVGAGI (reference sequence). The protocol was immunoSEQ multiplex PCR, while the TCRdb copy is restricted to in-frame clones and leaves out a portion. The repertoire holds some 2,100,000 clones, with under 97% as singletons. This clone has just one count. No antigen is known for it. One end of the junction does not line up with germline, which may come from a read error. The rearrangement joins TRBV6-6 to TRBJ1-4; D ambiguous. Sample: naive CD4+ T cells sorted from blood. Specified subset: CD45RA+ positively selected. The source is a man younger than 30 in good health. The CDR3 DNA reads TGTGCCGGCAGTCCCCGTATAGATGAAAAACTGTTTTTT. This codes for CAGSPRIDEKLFF.